Below, 27 T cell receptor beta chains from the same sample are listed, as sequenced in a study of beta chain features in type 1 diabetes. Sequenced material consisted of expressed TCRB transcripts (all of the isolated RNA was reverse transcribed). Clones were sequenced by immunoSEQ multiplex PCR, and TCRdb holds only the in-frame ones, with some missing. Among 810,000 or so clones listed, 15% to 20% were seen once. What was sequenced was naive CD4+ T cells from blood. Receptor source: a woman under 30 in good health.

V is TRBV5-4 and J is TRBJ2-5; 8 nucleotides match TRBD1. The CDR3 is 14 residues long. V lost 4 bases, J lost 5 bases, and 7 bases stayed unmatched. From germline, CDR1 is SGHNT and CDR2 YYREEE (reference sequence). The CDR3 reads CASSPGQGWETQYF. In nucleotides, the CDR3 is TGTGCCAGCAGCCCCGGACAGGGCTGGGAGACCCAGTACTTC. The full variable domain, in which reference TRBV5-4 and TRBJ2-5 provide the parts outside the CDR3, is ETGVTQSPTHLIKTRGQQVTLRCSSQSGHNTVSWYQQALGQGPQFIFQYYREEENGRGNFPPRFSGLQFPNYSSELNVNALELDDSALYLCASSPGQGWETQYFGPGTRLLVL.

This clone was detected only a few times. This rearrangement joins TRBV6-6 to TRBJ2-2; possible D gene TRBD1, 5 bases. The CDR3 is 15 amino acids. Between the trimmed V and J ends, which lost 5 bases and 1 base, there was a span of 11 bases. Looked up from germline, CDR1 is MNHNY and CDR2 is SVGAGI (reference sequence). The CDR3 spells CASSPLTGNTGELFF. DNA for the CDR3: TGTGCCAGCAGTCCTCTTACAGGGAACACCGGGGAGCTGTTTTTT.

This rearrangement joins TRBV2 to TRBJ2-7; D remains unclear. The CDR3 loop spans 11 amino acids. The germline gives CDR1 SNHLY, CDR2 FYNNEI. V lost 5 bases to trimming and J lost 3 bases, with 5 bases between them. The CDR3 DNA sequence: TGTGCCAGCAGTCGTGGCTACGAGCAGTACTTC. This translates into CASSRGYEQYF. Combining the CDR3 with reference TRBV2 and TRBJ2-7 gives the whole variable domain EPEVTQTPSHQVTQMGQEVILRCVPISNHLYFYWYRQILGQKVEFLVSFYNNEISEKSEIFDDQFSVERPDGSNFTLKIRSTKLEDSAMYFCASSRGYEQYFGPGTRLTVT.

The V call is TRBV6-5, the J call TRBJ2-5; no clear D. The CDR3 length is 13 residues. Looked up from germline, CDR1 is MNHEY and CDR2 is SVGAGI. V was pared by 2 bases and J by 3 bases, with 7 bases between. The DNA of the CDR3 is TGTGCCAGCAGTTACGCACGAGAAGAGACCCAGTACTTC. This gives the protein CASSYAREETQYF.

This clone was detected a few times. CDR3 in amino acids: CASSLKGTVRTGELFF. The DNA of the CDR3 is TGTGCCAGCAGCTTAAAAGGGACAGTTCGGACCGGGGAGCTGTTTTTT. The rearrangement links TRBV7-9 to TRBJ2-2, with TRBD1 identical over 7 bases. Germline CDR1 and CDR2: SEHNR and FQNEAQ (reference sequence). There are 16 residues in the CDR3. Trimming took 2 bases from V and 5 from J; bases not matched to a gene: 8.

The genes are TRBV5-1 and TRBJ2-1; 8 bases fit TRBD2. The CDR3 loop spans 15 amino acids. Germline V CDR1 and CDR2: SGHRS, YFSETQ. J was trimmed by 0 bases and V by 2 bases; bases with no gene match: 1. CDR3 protein: CASSFAGGSYNEQFF. CDR3 nucleotide sequence: TGCGCCAGCAGCTTCGCGGGGGGCTCCTACAATGAGCAGTTCTTC. Combining the CDR3 with reference TRBV5-1 and TRBJ2-1 gives the whole variable domain KAGVTQTPRYLIKTRGQQVTLSCSPISGHRSVSWYQQTPGQGLQFLFEYFSETQRNKGNFPGRFSGRQFSNSRSEMNVSTLELGDSALYLCASSFAGGSYNEQFFGPGTRLTVL.

Of note for this clone: The same CDR3 arises from other DNA sequences in this sample as well. This sequence joins TRBV7-9 and TRBJ2-7; D remains ambiguous. CDR3 length equals 12 residues. Trimming stripped 3 bases from V and 2 bases from J, with 5 bases between. Germline CDR1 SEHNR, CDR2 FQNEAQ (reference sequence). In DNA, the CDR3 is TGTGCCAGCAGCTTCAGTGCCTACGAGCAGTACTTC. Its translation is CASSFSAYEQYF.

The V and J genes are TRBV18 and TRBJ1-2; D remains ambiguous. This CDR3 comprises 12 residues. The germline V gene encodes CDR1 KGHSH and CDR2 LQKENI. V lost 3 bases and J lost 4, with 6 bases in between. CDR3 nucleotide sequence: TGTGCCAGCTCACCTATTCCCTATGGCTACACCTTC. It encodes CASSPIPYGYTF.

The chain has TRBV28 and TRBJ2-1; 7 positions agree with TRBD1. The CDR3 runs to 15 residues. The germline V gene has CDR1 MDHEN and CDR2 SYDVKM. The V and J ends lost 3 bases and 2 bases, in that order; junction bases with no gene match: 4. Here the CDR3 DNA reads TGTGCCAGCAGTTTTGGGGACAGACCCTACAATGAGCAGTTCTTC. This gives the protein CASSFGDRPYNEQFF.

The chain combines TRBV29-1 with TRBJ1-2, with D uncertain. Trimming removed 0 bases at V and 4 bases at J, with 9 bases between. Germline V gene sequence: CDR1 SQVTM, CDR2 ANQGSEA. CDR3 length equals 13 residues. Written as DNA, the CDR3 is TGCAGCGTTGAAGATCAGTCAGTCTATGGCTACACCTTC. Encoded protein: CSVEDQSVYGYTF. Based on the CDR3 plus reference TRBV29-1 and TRBJ1-2, the full variable domain is SAVISQKPSRDICQRGTSLTIQCQVDSQVTMMFWYRQQPGQSLTLIATANQGSEATYESGFVIDKFPISRPNLTFSTLTVSNMSPEDSSIYLCSVEDQSVYGYTFGSGTRLTVV.

The genes are TRBV7-9 and TRBJ2-1; 7 nucleotides agree with TRBD2. The junction had 7 bases not matched to a gene; V was cut back by 5 bases and J by 3 bases. This CDR3 is built from 15 residues. Germline values: CDR1 SEHNR, CDR2 FQNEAQ (reference sequence). In nucleotides, the CDR3 is TGTGCCAGCAGCCAAGGGCTAGCGGACTACAATGAGCAGTTCTTC. Amino acids: CASSQGLADYNEQFF.

This clone was counted between two and nine times. The chain has TRBV7-2 and TRBJ2-1, with D tentatively TRBD2 (6 bases). V was clipped by 8 bases and J by 7 bases, with 15 bases between them. The CDR3 loop spans 13 amino acids. CDR1 is SGHTA, CDR2 FQGNSA, per germline. The CDR3 coding sequence is TGTGCCAGCGAGCCGGGACTTTCGAATGAGCAGTTCTTC. It yields the protein CASEPGLSNEQFF.

This clone has just a few counts. Other nucleotide sequences in the sample specify the same CDR3. The V and J genes are TRBV11-2 and TRBJ2-6; either TRBD1 or TRBD2 may fit D (6 bases each). Trimming took off 6 bases at V and 2 bases at J, with 14 bases between the two ends. CDR3 length: 16 amino acids. In germline, CDR1 is SGHAT, CDR2 FQNNGV. As DNA, the CDR3 is TGTGCCAGCAGACCATTAAGGGGGGCTGGGGCCAACGTCCTGACTTTC. Amino acid sequence: CASRPLRGAGANVLTF.

This clone showed up just a few times. The CDR3 sequence is CASSESAVTDTQYF. In DNA, the CDR3 is TGTGCCAGCAGTGAGAGTGCCGTCACAGATACGCAGTATTTT. V is TRBV2 and J is TRBJ2-3; D is ambiguous. The CDR3 extends over 14 amino acids. The germline CDR1 and CDR2 sequences are SNHLY and FYNNEI. Trimming removed 3 bases at V and 2 bases at J, with 9 bases between.

This chain links TRBV7-9 with TRBJ2-3; tentatively, D is TRBD1 (6 bases). With 3 bases removed from V and 11 bases from J, the gap between germline ends came to 21 bases. This CDR3 is 15 amino acids long. The germline V gene has CDR1 SEHNR and CDR2 FQNEAQ (reference sequence). The CDR3 DNA reads TGTGCCAGCAGCTTGGGGACATCGGTCGGGGAGAGGCAGTATTTT. Protein product: CASSLGTSVGERQYF. Full variable domain (rest looked up from reference TRBV7-9 and TRBJ2-3): DTGVSQNPRHKITKRGQNVTFRCDPISEHNRLYWYRQTLGQGPEFLTYFQNEAQLEKSRLLSDRFSAERPKGSFSTLEIQRTEQGDSAMYLCASSLGTSVGERQYFGPGTRLTVL.

This clone has more than one count but fewer than ten. The chain employs TRBV18 and TRBJ2-7; 8 positions agree with TRBD2. Germline CDR1 is KGHSH and CDR2 is LQKENI. The CDR3 runs to 15 residues. V lost 5 bases to trimming and J lost 2 bases; unmatched junction nucleotides: 8. CDR3 DNA sequence: TGTGCCAGCTCAAGACAGCCGGGGGGGACCTACGAGCAGTACTTC. It encodes CASSRQPGGTYEQYF. The whole variable domain, remainder taken from reference TRBV18 and TRBJ2-7, is NAGVMQNPRHLVRRRGQEARLRCSPMKGHSHVYWYRQLPEEGLKFMVYLQKENIIDESGMPKERFSAEFPKEGPSILRIQQVVRGDSAAYFCASSRQPGGTYEQYFGPGTRLTVT.

This chain joins TRBV28 and TRBJ1-2; the match to TRBD1 covers 10 bases. Per the germline V gene, CDR1 is MDHEN and CDR2 is SYDVKM. The CDR3 runs to 14 residues. Trimming at V came to 5 bases and at J to 4 bases, leaving 4 bases not matched to a gene. This CDR3 is CASSAGTGAYGYTF. The CDR3 nucleotides are TGTGCCAGCAGTGCCGGGACAGGGGCCTATGGCTACACCTTC.

The chain uses TRBV6-6 and TRBJ1-5; 8 bases fit TRBD1. V lost 9 bases, J lost 7 bases, and 8 bases stayed unmatched. Germline V gene data show CDR1 as MNHNY and CDR2 as SVGAGI (reference sequence). The CDR3 has 13 amino acids. CDR3 protein: CASLGQAGQPQHF. The CDR3 region has the DNA TGTGCCAGTTTGGGACAGGCGGGACAGCCCCAGCATTTT.

This clone has more than one count but fewer than ten. This chain links TRBV29-1 with TRBJ2-1; perhaps TRBD1 as D (6 bases). Germline CDR1 reads SQVTM; CDR2 reads ANQGSEA. Trimming took 7 bases from V and 6 from J, leaving 22 bases between them. CDR3 size: 15 residues. CDR3 loop: CSAAGGQGTPNEQFF. CDR3 nucleotides: TGCAGCGCGGCGGGCGGGCAGGGGACCCCCAATGAGCAGTTCTTC.

The chain combines TRBV15 with TRBJ2-3; 13 positions match TRBD2. V lost 0 bases to trimming and J lost 4 bases; unmatched junction nucleotides: 7. Germline V lookup: CDR1 LNHNV, CDR2 YYDKDF (reference sequence). The CDR3 length is 18 residues. CDR3 nucleotides: TGTGCCACCAGCAGAGAAATTAGACTAGCGGGAGGTTCAGATACGCAGTATTTT. This gives the protein CATSREIRLAGGSDTQYF. The full variable domain, with the rest looked up from reference TRBV15 and TRBJ2-3, is DAMVIQNPRYQVTQFGKPVTLSCSQTLNHNVMYWYQQKSSQAPKLLFHYYDKDFNNEADTPDNFQSRRPNTSFCFLDIRSPGLGDTAMYLCATSREIRLAGGSDTQYFGPGTRLTVL.

The chain couples TRBV10-3 to TRBJ2-3; 7 bases are a match to TRBD2. The CDR3 covers 13 residues. V gave up 6 bases and J gave up 2 bases; unmatched junction bases: 2. Germline V gene lookup returns CDR1 ENHRY and CDR2 SYGVKD. This CDR3 reads CAIRAGATDTQYF. DNA of the CDR3: TGTGCCATCAGGGCGGGAGCCACAGATACGCAGTATTTT.

The CDR3 bases are TGTGCCAGCAGCTTAGATACGGGGTCTACGCAGTATTTT. It yields the protein CASSLDTGSTQYF. This chain joins TRBV11-2 and TRBJ2-3; a weak D match, TRBD2 (5 bases). Trimming pared 0 bases from V and 8 bases from J, leaving 9 bases between. The CDR3 is made up of 13 amino acids. CDR1 is SGHAT and CDR2 is FQNNGV in the germline V gene.

This clone turned up a few times. The rearrangement uses TRBV7-2 and TRBJ2-5, with D maybe TRBD1 (6 bases). Germline assignment: CDR1 SGHTA and CDR2 FQGNSA. This CDR3 has 12 residues. Trimming pared 1 base from V and 10 bases from J, leaving 10 bases between. The CDR3 DNA reads as TGTGCCAGCAGCTTAGTCACAGGGTACCAGTACTTC. This codes for CASSLVTGYQYF.

The chain is built from TRBV9 and TRBJ2-5; D possibly corresponds to TRBD1 (6 bases). Per the germline V gene, CDR1 is SGDLS and CDR2 is YYNGEE. Trimming stripped 3 bases from V and 2 bases from J, with 14 bases between. The CDR3 has 15 residues. CDR3 protein: CASSGSPGTQETQYF. The CDR3 region has the DNA TGTGCCAGCAGCGGTTCCCCAGGGACACAAGAGACCCAGTACTTC.

This clone was picked up a small number of times. The chain couples TRBV15 to TRBJ2-5, with D tentatively TRBD2 (5 bases). The CDR3 runs to 15 residues. Germline V gene data show CDR1 as LNHNV and CDR2 as YYDKDF (reference sequence). V was cut by 1 base and J by 5 bases, with 14 bases left in between. CDR3 sequence (DNA): TGTGCCACCAGCAGAGCCCTAAGCGGACCCGAGACCCAGTACTTC. Translated, it gives CATSRALSGPETQYF. Drawing the rest from reference TRBV15 and TRBJ2-5, the complete variable domain is DAMVIQNPRYQVTQFGKPVTLSCSQTLNHNVMYWYQQKSSQAPKLLFHYYDKDFNNEADTPDNFQSRRPNTSFCFLDIRSPGLGDTAMYLCATSRALSGPETQYFGPGTRLLVL.

The chain is built from TRBV4-3 and TRBJ2-3; no clear D gene. Trimming took 1 base from V and 6 from J, leaving 11 bases between them. The CDR3 is 14 amino acids. Germline V gives CDR1 LGHNA, CDR2 YSLEER. CDR3 sequence (DNA): TGCGCCAGCAGCCAAGGCCGTCTATCCGATACGCAGTATTTT. This translates into CASSQGRLSDTQYF.

The chain combines TRBV7-3 with TRBJ1-1; 7 bases are shared with TRBD1. The CDR3 runs 14 residues. Germline CDR1 SGHTA, CDR2 FQGTGA. V gave up 5 bases and J gave up 4 bases; unmatched junction bases: 7. CDR3 sequence: CASSQQGRGTEAFF. CDR3 in DNA: TGTGCCAGCAGCCAACAGGGGAGGGGCACTGAAGCTTTCTTT.